The 13 T cell receptor beta chains given below trace back to one sample, sequenced in a study of T cell changes during pregnancy in multiple sclerosis. Clones were sequenced by immunoSEQ multiplex PCR, and TCRdb holds only the in-frame ones, with some missing. The top ten hold less than 0.75% of the sample, which has around 45,000 clones, 91% seen once. The material was CD4+ T cells from peripheral blood mononuclear cells, obtained before pregnancy. The receptor source for this set is a female donor with multiple sclerosis, enrolled in a pregnancy study.

V usage is TRBV10-2 and J usage is TRBJ2-1, with D tentatively TRBD2 (5 bases). The CDR3 length is 15 residues. V was shortened by 3 bases and J by 5 bases, with 14 bases between the two germline ends. Per the germline V gene, CDR1 is WSHSY and CDR2 is SAAADI. CDR3 protein: CASSDQWRANNEQFF. The CDR3, as DNA: TGCGCCAGCAGTGACCAATGGCGGGCGAACAATGAGCAGTTCTTC.

This chain links TRBV9 with TRBJ2-3, with a weak D call TRBD2 (6 bases). This CDR3 contains 16 residues. The V end was cut by 4 bases, the J end by 3 bases, with 18 bases between. CDR1 SGDLS and CDR2 YYNGEE come from the germline V gene. The CDR3 spells CASSKGAGKGTDTQYF. DNA of the CDR3: TGTGCCAGCAGCAAAGGCGCGGGAAAGGGGACAGATACGCAGTATTTT.

The genes are TRBV18 and TRBJ2-7, with a tentative D call TRBD1 (5 bases). The germline V and J ends were trimmed by 0 bases and 5 bases, with 17 bases remaining between them. The CDR3 runs to 16 residues. Germline V CDR1 and CDR2: KGHSH, LQKENI. CDR3 DNA: TGTGCCAGCTCACCACCGGGGTCGAAGGGGCTGAACGAGCAGTACTTC. Amino acid sequence: CASSPPGSKGLNEQYF.

The chain carries TRBV5-1 and TRBJ2-3; 8 nucleotides match TRBD1. CDR3 size: 15 residues. Germline lookup yields CDR1 SGHRS and CDR2 YFSETQ. After removal of 2 bases from V and 5 bases from J, the junction contained 7 bases not matched to a gene. CDR3 sequence: CASSFRGTGKDTQYF. The CDR3 nucleotides read TGCGCCAGCAGCTTTCGTGGGACAGGCAAAGATACGCAGTATTTT.

V usage is TRBV19 and J usage is TRBJ2-7; TRBD1 matches at 12 bases. CDR3 length: 16 residues. Germline trimming cut 3 bases from V and 3 bases from J; bases unmatched to any gene: 6. Per the germline V gene, CDR1 is LNHDA and CDR2 is SQIVND (reference sequence). The CDR3 DNA reads TGTGCCAGTAGTATCGGGACAGGGGGCCCTGTCTACGAGCAGTACTTC. Amino acid sequence: CASSIGTGGPVYEQYF.

This clone has more than one count but fewer than ten. The rearrangement links TRBV7-3 to TRBJ1-1; 7 nucleotides match TRBD1. V lost 5 bases and J lost 6; bases outside the gene matches: 6. Germline CDR1 reads SGHTA; CDR2 reads FQGTGA. The CDR3 has 13 amino acids. The CDR3 reads CASSIDRVAEAFF. CDR3 in DNA: TGTGCCAGCAGCATTGACAGGGTGGCTGAAGCTTTCTTT.

The chain is built from TRBV11-2 and TRBJ1-2; unclear D gene. The V end lost 0 bases, the J end lost 2 bases, and 7 bases lay between the germline ends. CDR1 is SGHAT, CDR2 FQNNGV, per germline. The CDR3 runs to 14 residues. Here the CDR3 DNA reads TGTGCCAGCAGCTTAGAAATTGGCAACTATGGCTACACCTTC. Translated: CASSLEIGNYGYTF.

The rearrangement links TRBV6-1 to TRBJ1-5; 9 bases map to TRBD1. The CDR3 spans 14 residues. Germline CDR1 is MNHNS and CDR2 is SASEGT. V shed 7 bases, J shed 2 bases, and the junction held 3 bases outside the gene matches. CDR3 residues: CASKGQGGNQPQHF. CDR3 sequence (DNA): TGTGCCAGCAAGGGACAGGGAGGCAATCAGCCCCAGCATTTT.

This chain links TRBV5-6 with TRBJ1-2; the match to TRBD1 covers 7 bases. This CDR3 contains 13 residues. CDR1 and CDR2 (germline): SGHDT, YYEEEE. Trimming at V came to 4 bases and at J to 4 bases, leaving 4 bases not matched to a gene. CDR3 in DNA: TGTGCCAGCAGCCGACAGGGTATCTATGGCTACACCTTC. The encoded protein is CASSRQGIYGYTF.

This clone was observed once. The rearrangement uses TRBV27 and TRBJ1-1; D uncertain. V was trimmed by 5 bases and J by 1 base, leaving 17 bases between them. The CDR3 is made up of 16 amino acids. CDR1 MNHEY and CDR2 SMNVEV come from the germline V gene (reference sequence). CDR3 nucleotide sequence: TGTGCCAGCAGTAGAGGCAGCGCAAACTCGAACACTGAAGCTTTCTTT. It translates to CASSRGSANSNTEAFF.

V is TRBV18 and J is TRBJ1-3; D remains ambiguous. This CDR3 is built from 16 residues. V lost 5 bases and J 3 bases, leaving 17 bases between the germline ends. Germline CDR1 is KGHSH and CDR2 is LQKENI. This CDR3 is CASSSRPQVGGNTIYF. The DNA of the CDR3 is TGTGCCAGCTCATCCCGCCCCCAGGTCGGTGGAAACACCATATATTTT.

The CDR3 region is CASSLVMGPYGYTF. The CDR3 bases are TGTGCCAGCAGCTTGGTTATGGGCCCCTATGGCTACACCTTC. The rearrangement links TRBV5-8 to TRBJ1-2; D remains ambiguous. Germline V gene data show CDR1 as SGHTS and CDR2 as YDEGEE. The CDR3 is 14 residues long. The V gene lost 0 bases and the J gene lost 4 bases, with 10 bases spanning the gap.

The gene calls are TRBV27 and TRBJ1-3; D remains ambiguous. V dropped 2 bases and J dropped 3 bases, with 11 bases sitting between them. This CDR3 has 15 residues. Germline V gene sequence: CDR1 MNHEY, CDR2 SMNVEV (reference sequence). CDR3 region: CASSLREGLGNTIYF. The CDR3 DNA reads TGTGCCAGCAGTTTAAGGGAGGGCCTTGGAAACACCATATATTTT.